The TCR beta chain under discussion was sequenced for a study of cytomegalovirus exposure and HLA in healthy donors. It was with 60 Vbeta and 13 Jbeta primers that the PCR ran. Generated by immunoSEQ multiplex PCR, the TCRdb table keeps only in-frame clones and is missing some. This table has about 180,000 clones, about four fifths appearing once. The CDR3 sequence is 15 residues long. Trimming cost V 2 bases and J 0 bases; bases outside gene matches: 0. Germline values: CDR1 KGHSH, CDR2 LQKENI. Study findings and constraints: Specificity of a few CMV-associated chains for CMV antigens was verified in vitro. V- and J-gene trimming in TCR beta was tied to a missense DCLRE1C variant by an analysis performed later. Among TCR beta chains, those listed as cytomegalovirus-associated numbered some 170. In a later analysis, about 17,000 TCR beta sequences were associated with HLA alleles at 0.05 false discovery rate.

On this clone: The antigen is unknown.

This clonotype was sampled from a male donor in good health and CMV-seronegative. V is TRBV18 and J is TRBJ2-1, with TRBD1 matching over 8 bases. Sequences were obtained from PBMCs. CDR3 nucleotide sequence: TGTGCCAGCTCACCAGGGACAGGCTCCTACAATGAGCAGTTCTTC. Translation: CASSPGTGSYNEQFF.